Sequencing of this TCR beta chain was carried out in a study of cytomegalovirus exposure and HLA in healthy donors. The wider study: A prior analysis found about 120 million unique TCR beta sequences from around 200 million T cells. Study outcomes and limitations: A later analysis showed HLA-associated TCR beta chains outstripping equally common others in clonal expansion.

PCR primers comprised 60 Vbeta and 13 Jbeta primers. Sequencing used immunoSEQ multiplex PCR; TCRdb keeps in-frame clones, though not all of them. The top ten clones hold approximately 0.22% of a sample with around 220,000 clones, under 80% of them seen once. In the case of this clone: Its antigen is as yet unknown.

In germline, CDR1 is SGHNT, CDR2 YYREEE (reference sequence). The CDR3 is 13 amino acids. Trimming shortened V by 0 bases and J by 8 bases, and 11 bases separated the two germline ends. The chain employs TRBV5-4 and TRBJ1-2; D is unresolved. This sequence originates from a girl aged 2-10 years in good health and CMV-seronegative. The material sequenced was PBMCs. DNA of the CDR3: TGTGCCAGCAGCTTGGTTCCCTCGGTGGGCTACACCTTC. It is translated as CASSLVPSVGYTF.